Sequencing of this T cell receptor (beta chain) was carried out in a study of blood T cell repertoires in COVID-19. Study-wide background: PBMCs, B-cell-depleted T cells, or T cells provided the cDNA or gDNA that made up the material.

The CDR3 runs 15 residues. V lost 5 bases to trimming and J lost 2 bases, with 13 bases between them. CDR1 and CDR2 from the germline V gene are LGHNA and YNFKEQ. The table came from immunoSEQ multiplex PCR; TCRdb's copy has only in-frame clones and leaves some out. Among about 200,000 clones listed, more than 80% were seen once. Sequencing was carried out using peripheral blood. The chain uses TRBV4-2 and TRBJ1-3, with D uncertain. The sequence derives from a man aged 30 to 45 who had recovered from COVID-19. The CDR3 region has the DNA TGTGCCAGCAGCACCCCTCGGGGAACTGGAAACACCATATATTTT. This codes for CASSTPRGTGNTIYF.